This is a list of T cell receptor beta chains from one sample in a study of T cell repertoires in cytomegalovirus infection. Their cognate antigens are unknown. MiXCR, run by TCRdb on the reads, gives a single entry per CDR3 protein. In the table there are 450,000 to 600,000 distinct CDR3 sequences, 30% to 40% of which are singletons. The input for sequencing was cultured PBMCs, taken from culture after CMV antigen stimulation. These receptors all come from a human donor in good health (CMV status not recorded). Some clones in this sample may be carry-over from other donors' samples. Each CDR3 is given with its conserved first and last residue. The D gene is left open where the match is weak. Not every row has a clone size; where given, it reads once, few, many or a size class.

V	size	J	D	CDR3	DNA
TRBV6-5	.	TRBJ2-3	.	CASSTNLGGTDTQYF	TGTGCCAGCAGCACTAACCTAGGAGGCACAGATACGCAGTATTTT
TRBV20-1	.	TRBJ2-1	.	CSAIYYRDNEQFF	TGCAGTGCTATCTATTACAGGGATAATGAGCAGTTCTTC
TRBV7-2	.	TRBJ1-3	TRBD1	CASSLGTGTGSNTIYF	TGTGCCAGCAGCTTGGGGACCGGGACAGGGAGTAACACCATATATTTT
TRBV7-2	few	TRBJ2-1	TRBD2	CASSALAMHNEQFF	TGTGCCAGCAGCGCACTAGCGATGCACAATGAGCAGTTCTTC
TRBV5-1	.	TRBJ1-1	.	CASSPRADTEAFF	TGCGCCAGCAGCCCGAGGGCCGACACTGAAGCTTTCTTT
TRBV12-5	.	TRBJ2-1	.	CASGRPSTSNEQFF	TGTGCTAGTGGCCGCCCTTCGACTAGTAATGAGCAGTTCTTC
TRBV7-9	.	TRBJ2-1	.	CASSPALVRTNNEQFF	TGTGCCAGCAGCCCCGCCCTCGTCCGGACGAACAATGAGCAGTTCTTC
TRBV19	few	TRBJ1-5	.	CASNEGVPNQPQHF	TGTGCCAGTAACGAAGGGGTCCCCAATCAGCCCCAGCATTTT
TRBV4-1	.	TRBJ2-1	.	CASSQGLGSGNEQFF	TGCGCCAGCAGCCAAGGCCTGGGGTCAGGCAATGAGCAGTTCTTC
TRBV20-1	.	TRBJ1-6	TRBD1	CSADRDSPLHF	TGCAGTGCTGACAGGGATTCACCCCTCCACTTT
TRBV5-1	many	TRBJ1-5	.	CASRKDSNQPQHF	TGCGCCAGCAGGAAGGACAGTAATCAGCCCCAGCATTTT
TRBV4-2	.	TRBJ2-3	.	CASSLGGSVTSTDTQYF	TGTGCCAGCAGCCTAGGCGGGTCAGTAACTAGCACAGATACGCAGTATTTT
TRBV7-2	many	TRBJ1-1	.	CASRATRGINLNTEAFF	TGTGCCAGCAGGGCTACGCGGGGGATTAACTTGAACACTGAAGCTTTCTTT
TRBV5-4	.	TRBJ2-2	.	CASSLNSGGHGELFF	TGTGCCAGCAGCTTAAATTCCGGGGGACACGGGGAGCTGTTTTTT
TRBV7-2	few	TRBJ2-5	TRBD2	CASSLGGLAGDETQYF	TGTGCCAGCAGCTTAGGAGGACTAGCGGGAGATGAGACCCAGTACTTC
TRBV27	.	TRBJ2-3	.	CASSKPGESDTQYF	TGTGCCAGCAGTAAACCGGGAGAGAGCGATACGCAGTATTTT
TRBV7-2	few	TRBJ1-4	.	CASSLRQPGNEKLFF	TGTGCCAGCAGCTTAAGGCAGCCCGGTAATGAAAAACTGTTTTTT
TRBV30	.	TRBJ1-5	.	CAWSRVGGSQPQHF	TGTGCCTGGAGTCGAGTGGGGGGAAGTCAGCCCCAGCATTTT
TRBV20-1	.	TRBJ2-4	.	CSASAAKNIQYF	TGCAGTGCTAGCGCAGCCAAAAACATTCAGTACTTC
TRBV2	.	TRBJ2-5	.	CASSEQSETQYF	TGTGCCAGCAGTGAACAGAGCGAGACCCAGTACTTC
TRBV7-2	.	TRBJ2-7	TRBD2	CASSSRTSGSYEQYF	TGTGCCAGCAGCTCCCGGACTAGCGGGAGCTACGAGCAGTACTTC
TRBV4-1	once	TRBJ2-3	TRBD2	CASNQAGGGVAGTDTQYF	TGCGCCAGCAACCAAGCGGGGGGCGGAGTGGCCGGCACAGATACGCAGTATTTT
TRBV19	few	TRBJ2-2	TRBD2	CASSRGSGHTGELFF	TGTGCCAGTAGTCGCGGGAGTGGGCACACCGGGGAGCTGTTTTTT
TRBV19	few	TRBJ2-1	TRBD2	CASITGLADASRSYNEQFF	TGTGCCAGTATCACGGGACTAGCGGATGCATCACGCTCCTACAATGAGCAGTTCTTC
TRBV6-2/TRBV6-3	.	TRBJ2-5	.	CASSYSRPRGLTKETQYF	TGTGCCAGCAGTTACTCCCGCCCCCGCGGCCTCACCAAAGAGACCCAGTACTTC
TRBV11-2	.	TRBJ2-1	TRBD2	CASSLTPRGRTGNEQFF	TGTGCCAGCAGCTTGACCCCTCGCGGGAGAACGGGCAATGAGCAGTTCTTC
TRBV4-2	.	TRBJ2-5	TRBD2	CASSQDEAGGHQETQYF	TGTGCCAGCAGCCAAGATGAAGCGGGAGGTCACCAAGAGACCCAGTACTTC
TRBV28	.	TRBJ1-5	.	CASRSTLPGQVTTYSNQPQHF	TGTGCCAGCAGATCGACTCTACCGGGGCAGGTAACCACCTATAGCAATCAGCCCCAGCATTTT
TRBV7-2	many	TRBJ2-7	.	CASSFPGVHEQYF	TGTGCCAGCAGCTTCCCCGGGGTCCACGAGCAGTACTTC
TRBV7-9	many	TRBJ2-1	TRBD2	CASSLGTSGNNEQFF	TGTGCCAGCAGCCTTGGGACTAGCGGGAACAATGAGCAGTTCTTC
TRBV4-1	.	TRBJ2-1	TRBD2	CASSQEGDYNNEQFF	TGCGCCAGCAGCCAAGAGGGGGACTACAACAATGAGCAGTTCTTC
TRBV12-3/TRBV12-4	.	TRBJ1-5	.	CASTAAVGNQPQHF	TGTGCCAGCACAGCCGCCGTAGGCAATCAGCCCCAGCATTTT
TRBV7-2	few	TRBJ1-1	.	CASSSRGIDTEAFF	TGTGCCAGCAGCTCAAGGGGAATTGACACTGAAGCTTTCTTT
TRBV12-3/TRBV12-4	many	TRBJ1-6	TRBD1	CASSLRQGGSPLHF	TGTGCCAGCAGTTTAAGACAGGGGGGATCACCCCTCCACTTT
TRBV5-6	.	TRBJ1-6	.	CASSRSPGASPLHF	TGTGCCAGCAGCCGCAGCCCAGGCGCTTCACCCCTCCACTTT
TRBV6-6	.	TRBJ1-1	.	CASSYRGSTEAFF	TGTGCCAGCAGTTACCGGGGGAGCACTGAAGCTTTCTTT
TRBV6-2/TRBV6-3	few	TRBJ1-1	TRBD1	CASSLRLPGQGSLNTEAFF	TGTGCCAGCAGTCTTCGACTCCCGGGACAGGGGTCCCTGAACACTGAAGCTTTCTTT
TRBV7-6	.	TRBJ2-7	TRBD2	CASSLESSGNPSYEQYF	TGTGCCAGCAGCTTAGAGTCTAGCGGCAATCCTTCCTACGAGCAGTACTTC
TRBV4-2	few	TRBJ2-1	.	CASSRYTDSYNEQFF	TGTGCCAGCAGCCGCTACACCGACTCATACAATGAGCAGTTCTTC
TRBV27	few	TRBJ2-4	.	CASKSWESAKNIQYF	TGTGCCAGCAAGTCTTGGGAATCAGCCAAAAACATTCAGTACTTC
TRBV7-3	many	TRBJ1-2	.	CASSPSGEGGYTF	TGTGCCAGCAGCCCTAGCGGGGAGGGGGGCTACACCTTC
TRBV6-2/TRBV6-3	.	TRBJ2-7	TRBD2	CASSYSWDYYEQYF	TGTGCCAGCAGTTACTCCTGGGACTACTACGAGCAGTACTTC
TRBV6-5	few	TRBJ2-7	TRBD2	CASSYSGEGFSYEQYF	TGTGCCAGCAGTTACTCGGGGGAGGGGTTCTCCTACGAGCAGTACTTC
TRBV7-2	.	TRBJ2-2	.	CASSLEWWGGGELFF	TGTGCCAGCAGCTTAGAGTGGTGGGGCGGCGGGGAGCTGTTTTTT
TRBV6-1	few	TRBJ1-1	.	CASRGAWSGTEAFF	TGTGCCAGCCGGGGGGCCTGGAGCGGCACTGAAGCTTTCTTT
TRBV7-9	.	TRBJ1-1	.	CASSLERGFSLNTEAFF	TGTGCCAGCAGCTTAGAAAGGGGGTTTTCCTTGAACACTGAAGCTTTCTTT
TRBV7-3	.	TRBJ2-4	.	CASTPKAKNIQYF	TGTGCCAGCACCCCAAAAGCCAAAAACATTCAGTACTTC
TRBV28	.	TRBJ2-5	TRBD1	CASSQGTEETQYF	TGTGCCAGCAGCCAGGGGACAGAAGAGACCCAGTACTTC
TRBV10-3	.	TRBJ1-6	.	CAISWQGNSPLHF	TGTGCCATCAGTTGGCAGGGAAATTCACCCCTCCACTTT
TRBV12-3/TRBV12-4	few	TRBJ1-5	.	CASSFSRRGFSNQPQHF	TGTGCCAGCAGTTTCTCTCGTAGGGGGTTTAGCAATCAGCCCCAGCATTTT
TRBV7-2	.	TRBJ2-1	TRBD1	CASSWGQGYNEQFF	TGTGCCAGCAGCTGGGGACAGGGATACAATGAGCAGTTCTTC
TRBV20-1	.	TRBJ2-3	.	CSAREGDRDTDTQYF	TGCAGTGCTAGAGAAGGGGACCGAGACACAGATACGCAGTATTTT
TRBV11-3	few	TRBJ2-2	TRBD2	CASSFQGIFSGTNTGELFF	TGTGCCAGCAGCTTTCAGGGGATTTTTAGCGGGACCAACACCGGGGAGCTGTTTTTT
TRBV3-1	.	TRBJ1-2	TRBD1	CASSQGGQFNLNYGYTF	TGTGCCAGCAGCCAAGGGGGACAGTTCAATCTTAACTATGGCTACACCTTC
TRBV11-2	.	TRBJ2-1	.	CASSSGGGRSSYNEQFF	TGTGCCAGCAGCTCGGGAGGGGGCCGTAGCTCCTACAATGAGCAGTTCTTC